This TCR beta chain was identified in a study of a mutant IDH1 vaccine in newly diagnosed glioma. Overall study: The week-35 safety follow-up was V12, and the week-47 study end was V13.

Time point: week 47, end of study. Topical imiquimod was applied with each vaccine dose, which held 300 ug of mutant IDH1 20-mer peptide. Assay: immunoSEQ multiplex PCR; the TCRdb copy retains only in-frame clones and omits some. The sample lists approximately 50,000 clones; roughly 80% were seen once. This CDR3 comprises 12 residues. Germline CDR1 is PRHDT and CDR2 is FYEKMQ (reference sequence). Unmatched junction bases numbered 4, after V lost 5 bases and J lost 7 bases. As regards this clone: Its antigen is as yet unknown.

This receptor was identified in a woman aged 45-59 years with glioma. The chain carries TRBV13 and TRBJ2-7; 8 nucleotides line up with TRBD1. Here the sequenced sample was PBMCs, taken from a glioma patient whose treatment included an IDH1 peptide vaccine. CDR3 nucleotides: TGTGCCAGCAGCGGAGACAGGGGTGAGCAGTACTTC. Translated, it gives CASSGDRGEQYF.